This TCR beta chain appears in the sequencing data of a study of glioma-infiltrating T cells after dendritic cell vaccination. Across the study: Patients received autologous tumor lysate-pulsed dendritic cell vaccination between 2003 and 2012.

The CDR3 covers 14 residues. Looked up from germline, CDR1 is MDHEN and CDR2 is SYDVKM. V lost 4 bases, J lost 5 bases, and 7 bases stayed unmatched. Blood PBMC samples: pre-vaccination, two weeks post third vaccination, and at tumor progression. General study results and limits: Longer survival after dendritic cell vaccination followed higher pretreatment TIL content.

A single count supports this clone. The antigen is undetermined. Sequencing was performed with immunoSEQ multiplex PCR; in TCRdb, only in-frame clones are kept and a portion is missing. Of about 38,000 clones in the sample, approximately 84% were seen once. The receptor was isolated from a human donor with glioblastoma. Sequences were derived from blood, sampled before dendritic cell vaccination. The chain has TRBV28 and TRBJ1-2, with 7 bases fitting TRBD1. DNA for the CDR3: TGTGCCAGCAGTTGGGTTCAGGGGGGATATGGCTACACCTTC. This sequence encodes CASSWVQGGYGYTF.